This T cell receptor (beta chain) was sequenced during a study of identical twins. Broader study findings: Conclusions relied on cross-sectional statistical analysis, not following the same donors.

MiXCR, run by TCRdb on the 5' RACE reads, gives a single entry per CDR3 protein. In the table there are roughly 700,000 distinct CDR3 sequences, 8% to 9% of which are singletons. Trimming shortened V by 3 bases and J by 4 bases, and 7 bases separated the two germline ends. CDR3 length: 14 amino acids. Notes on this clonotype: Its antigen is not known.

These data are also associated with another study on yellow fever vaccine responses in identical twins.

Sequenced sample: PBMCs. This sequence was found in a woman between 18 and 29 years old in good health. The chain links TRBV12-3 or TRBV12-4 to TRBJ2-6; maybe TRBD1 (5 bases). The CDR3 nucleotides read TGTGCCAGCAGTTTGGGGCGCGGGGCCAACGTCCTGACTTTC. Its translation is CASSLGRGANVLTF.